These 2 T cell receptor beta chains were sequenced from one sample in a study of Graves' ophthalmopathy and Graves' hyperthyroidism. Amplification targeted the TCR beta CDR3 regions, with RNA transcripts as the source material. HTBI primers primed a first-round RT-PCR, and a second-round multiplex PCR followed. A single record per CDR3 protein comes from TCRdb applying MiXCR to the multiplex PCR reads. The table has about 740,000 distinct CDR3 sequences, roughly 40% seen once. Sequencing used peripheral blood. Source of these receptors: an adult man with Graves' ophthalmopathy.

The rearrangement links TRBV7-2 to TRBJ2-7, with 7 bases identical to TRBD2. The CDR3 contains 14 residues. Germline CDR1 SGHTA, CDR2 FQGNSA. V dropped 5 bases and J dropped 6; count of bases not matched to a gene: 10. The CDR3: CASSTGGPGIEQYF. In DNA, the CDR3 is TGTGCCAGCAGCACGGGGGGTCCGGGGATCGAGCAGTACTTC.

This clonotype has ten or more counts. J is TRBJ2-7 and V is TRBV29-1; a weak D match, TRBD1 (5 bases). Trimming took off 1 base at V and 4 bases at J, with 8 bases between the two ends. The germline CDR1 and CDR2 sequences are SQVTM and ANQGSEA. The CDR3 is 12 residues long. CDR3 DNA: TGCAGCGTTGAAGTGACAGAATACGAGCAGTACTTC. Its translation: CSVEVTEYEQYF.